These 3 T cell receptor beta chains were sequenced from one sample in a study of cytomegalovirus exposure and HLA in healthy donors. Sequencing used immunoSEQ multiplex PCR; TCRdb keeps in-frame clones, though not all of them. Of about 200,000 clones in the sample, about 81% were seen once. Sequencing input: PBMCs. These receptors originate from a woman in her 30s in good health and CMV-seronegative.

V gene TRBV7-8 combines with J gene TRBJ2-6; D unresolved. Germline V gives CDR1 SGHVS, CDR2 FQNEAQ. This CDR3 comprises 15 residues. The V end was cut by 0 bases, the J end by 1 base, with 4 bases between. CDR3 coding DNA: TGTGCCAGCAGCTTAGCCCTTTCTGGGGCCAACGTCCTGACTTTC. It yields the protein CASSLALSGANVLTF.

The V call is TRBV6-5, the J call TRBJ2-7; possible D gene TRBD1, 6 bases. The CDR3 extends over 14 amino acids. Looked up from germline, CDR1 is MNHEY and CDR2 is SVGAGI. Trimming stripped 7 bases from V and 4 bases from J, with 17 bases between. CDR3 in amino acids: CASKSLGQKYEQYF. CDR3 bases: TGTGCCAGCAAGAGCCTCGGACAGAAATACGAGCAGTACTTC.

The V gene is TRBV11-2, the J gene TRBJ2-1, with D maybe TRBD1 (6 bases). V was trimmed by 3 bases and J by 6 bases, leaving 15 bases between them. CDR1 and CDR2 from the germline V gene are SGHAT and FQNNGV. The CDR3 has 15 amino acids. Written as DNA, the CDR3 is TGTGCCAGCAGCTTCCCTAGTGGACAGTCCAATGAGCAGTTCTTC. This encodes CASSFPSGQSNEQFF.